This record concerns one TCR beta chain sequence. This specimen comes from a study of cytomegalovirus exposure and HLA in healthy donors. CDR1 and CDR2 (germline): SGHRS, YFSETQ. The CDR3 loop spans 16 amino acids. V gave up 4 bases and J gave up 2 bases; unmatched junction bases: 7. These donors, healthy bone marrow donors, were studied. PCR used 60 Vbeta primers and 13 Jbeta primers. This table comes from immunoSEQ multiplex PCR, and its TCRdb copy is limited to in-frame clones, with some not included. The table records 89,000 or so clones, approximately 85% of them present only once. The chain joins TRBV5-1 to TRBJ2-2, with 8 bases that match TRBD1. Sequencing used PBMCs. The source of this sequence is a woman aged 18 to 35 in good health and CMV-seropositive. DNA of the CDR3: TGCGCCAGCAGCCCCTGGACAGGGAAAAACACCGGGGAGCTGTTTTTT. It encodes CASSPWTGKNTGELFF. Full variable domain (remainder filled in from reference TRBV5-1 and TRBJ2-2): KAGVTQTPRYLIKTRGQQVTLSCSPISGHRSVSWYQQTPGQGLQFLFEYFSETQRNKGNFPGRFSGRQFSNSRSEMNVSTLELGDSALYLCASSPWTGKNTGELFFGEGSRLTVL.